This T cell receptor beta chain appears in the sequencing data of a study of CD8+CD57+ T cells in acquired aplastic anemia. Whole-study context: Sorted CD4+ and CD8+ cells gave an average of approximately 3 ug of DNA.

Patients chosen for sequencing had shown CD8+CD57+ cell expansion by flow cytometry. CDR3 and TCR beta VDJ profiling relied on genomic DNA as the template. Via MiXCR, TCRdb re-called the reads, giving one row per CDR3 protein. Of fewer than 200,000 distinct CDR3 sequences listed, roughly 50% are singletons. General study results and limits: Common to patients and controls were twenty-nine CD8+ CDR3 sequences.

Trimming left V 9 bases short and J 6 bases short, with 24 bases between. Germline assignment: CDR1 LNHDA and CDR2 SQIVND (reference sequence). This CDR3 is 15 amino acids long. Points on this clonotype: Its matching antigen is unknown.

Sequenced input: sorted CD4+, CD8+, or CD8+CD57+ T cells (not recorded which) from PBMCs. V gene TRBV19 combines with J gene TRBJ2-7, with D possibly matching TRBD2 (6 bases). The receptor was isolated from a human donor with aplastic anemia. The CDR3 is CASSLSGTLGAEQYF. The CDR3 DNA is TGTGCCAGCAGCCTATCCGGGACTCTGGGCGCCGAGCAGTACTTC.